The rows below give T cell receptor beta chains drawn from one sample of a study of blood T cell repertoires in COVID-19. Assay used: immunoSEQ multiplex PCR; TCRdb lists only in-frame clones, some missing. The table records about 78,000 clones, 70% to 90% of them present only once. The source material was peripheral blood. The receptors here all came from a woman older than 75 with active or convalescent COVID-19. CDR3s include the opening cysteine and the closing phenylalanine or tryptophan. A D gene is named only where the DNA matches it firmly. Clone size is shown for a subset of rows, as once, few, many or a class of expanded clone.

V: TRBV7-2; D: NA; J: TRBJ1-3; size: NA; DNA: TGTGCCAGCAGCCAAGCGGCGTTCTCTGGAAACACCATATATTTT; CDR3: CASSQAAFSGNTIYF
V: TRBV6-5; D: TRBD1; J: TRBJ1-3; size: NA; DNA: TGTGCCAGCAGTTACCCAAGACAGGGAGGTGGAAACACCATATATTTT; CDR3: CASSYPRQGGGNTIYF
V: TRBV27; D: NA; J: TRBJ2-5; size: NA; DNA: TGTGCCAGCAGTTTATCGTGGACAGCCCCGGGGACCCAGTACTTC; CDR3: CASSLSWTAPGTQYF
V: TRBV2; D: NA; J: TRBJ1-1; size: NA; DNA: TGTGCCAGCAGTGGCGGCAGCTCCTCCAGTGAAGCTTTCTTT; CDR3: CASSGGSSSSEAFF
V: TRBV12-3/TRBV12-4; D: NA; J: TRBJ2-3; size: NA; DNA: TGTGCCAGCAGTTTGGCTAGCACAGATACGCAGTATTTT; CDR3: CASSLASTDTQYF
V: TRBV3-1/TRBV3-2; D: NA; J: TRBJ2-1; size: NA; DNA: TGTGCCAGCAGCCAAGATGGCACCCGCGGTTTCTACAATGAGCAGTTCTTC; CDR3: CASSQDGTRGFYNEQFF
V: TRBV6-2/TRBV6-3; D: TRBD2; J: TRBJ2-7; size: NA; DNA: TGTGCCAGCAGTCACACTAGCGCCATATCCTACGAGCAGTACTTC; CDR3: CASSHTSAISYEQYF
V: TRBV6-2/TRBV6-3; D: NA; J: TRBJ2-7; size: NA; DNA: TGTGCCAGCAGTGCGGACATCTGGCCTGGCTACGAGCAGTACTTC; CDR3: CASSADIWPGYEQYF
V: TRBV28; D: TRBD1; J: TRBJ2-7; size: NA; DNA: TGTGCCAGCAGTTTAGGACAGGGGCTAAGGGAGCAGTACTTC; CDR3: CASSLGQGLREQYF
V: TRBV5-4; D: TRBD2; J: TRBJ2-2; size: NA; DNA: TGTGCCAGCAGCCTGGGACTAGCGGGAGGTGCGTCCGGGGAGCTGTTTTTT; CDR3: CASSLGLAGGASGELFF
V: TRBV7-9; D: NA; J: TRBJ2-7; size: NA; DNA: TGTGCCAGCAGCACCGCCGGGGGTTACGAGCAGTACTTC; CDR3: CASSTAGGYEQYF
V: TRBV7-9; D: TRBD2; J: TRBJ2-7; size: few; DNA: TGTGCCAGCAGCCCGGGGGGAGGCTCCTACGAGCAGTACTTC; CDR3: CASSPGGGSYEQYF
V: TRBV18; D: NA; J: TRBJ1-1; size: NA; DNA: TGCGCCAGCTCGCGATCATCAGGGGATACTGAAGCTTTCTTT; CDR3: CASSRSSGDTEAFF
V: TRBV4-3; D: NA; J: TRBJ1-1; size: NA; DNA: TGCGCCAGCAGCCATGTTGGACAGTCCAACACTGAAGCTTTCTTT; CDR3: CASSHVGQSNTEAFF
V: TRBV29-1; D: TRBD2; J: TRBJ2-1; size: NA; DNA: TGCAGCGTCTGGACTAGCGGAGCCAATGAGCAGTTCTTC; CDR3: CSVWTSGANEQFF
V: TRBV24-1; D: TRBD2; J: TRBJ2-7; size: NA; DNA: TGTGCCACCAGTGATGGGAGGGACGAGCAGTACTTT; CDR3: CATSDGRDEQYF
V: TRBV7-2; D: NA; J: TRBJ2-2; size: NA; DNA: TGTGCCAGCACCTCGAACCCAGGGACCGGGGAGCTGTTTTTT; CDR3: CASTSNPGTGELFF
V: TRBV19; D: NA; J: TRBJ2-7; size: NA; DNA: TGTGCCAGTAGTAGCGGGCCGGCCATGGGGGAGCAGTACTTC; CDR3: CASSSGPAMGEQYF
V: TRBV29-1; D: TRBD1; J: TRBJ1-1; size: NA; DNA: TGCAGCGGCTTCACAGGGGTTGTCACTGAAGCTTTCTTT; CDR3: CSGFTGVVTEAFF
V: TRBV4-3; D: TRBD1; J: TRBJ2-3; size: NA; DNA: TGCGCCAGCAGCCAAGCAGGGGGCCTCGTTACCAGCACAGATACGCAGTATTTT; CDR3: CASSQAGGLVTSTDTQYF
V: TRBV11-2; D: NA; J: TRBJ1-6; size: NA; DNA: TGTGCCAGCTCCATCCGGGGGGGTTCACCCCTCCACTTT; CDR3: CASSIRGGSPLHF
V: TRBV20-1; D: TRBD1; J: TRBJ1-5; size: NA; DNA: TGCAGTGCTAGTGGGGGCCAACAGGGGGCCGGTCAGCCCCAGCATTTT; CDR3: CSASGGQQGAGQPQHF
V: TRBV2; D: TRBD2; J: TRBJ2-3; size: NA; DNA: TGTGCCAGCAGTGTTGGAGGCGGGAGAACAACAGATACGCAGTATTTT; CDR3: CASSVGGGRTTDTQYF
V: TRBV19; D: NA; J: TRBJ1-4; size: NA; DNA: TGTGCCAGTAGTCCCCTGGGGGCAGGCGGTGAAAAACTGTTTTTT; CDR3: CASSPLGAGGEKLFF
V: TRBV6-5; D: TRBD1; J: TRBJ1-1; size: NA; DNA: TGTGCCAGCAGTTACGGGACAGGGCGTGGGGAAGCTTTCTTT; CDR3: CASSYGTGRGEAFF
V: TRBV2; D: NA; J: TRBJ2-2; size: few; DNA: TGTGCCAGCAGTAACAGTGCTACCGGGGAGCTGTTTTTT; CDR3: CASSNSATGELFF
V: TRBV19; D: TRBD1; J: TRBJ1-2; size: few; DNA: TGTGCCACCAGGTCCGTGCCAGGGGGGCAGAATTATGGCTACACCTTC; CDR3: CATRSVPGGQNYGYTF
V: TRBV5-1; D: TRBD1; J: TRBJ1-4; size: NA; DNA: TGCGCCAGCAGCTTCGGGACAGGCGATGAAAAACTGTTTTTT; CDR3: CASSFGTGDEKLFF
V: TRBV30; D: NA; J: TRBJ2-7; size: NA; DNA: TGTGCCTGGAGTGTAAGGGGCGGCACCTACGAGCAGTACTTC; CDR3: CAWSVRGGTYEQYF
V: TRBV28; D: TRBD1; J: TRBJ2-7; size: NA; DNA: TGTGCCAGCAGTCCGAACCGACAGGGTAGGTGGAGGTACGAGCAGTACTTC; CDR3: CASSPNRQGRWRYEQYF
V: TRBV7-9; D: TRBD2; J: TRBJ2-7; size: NA; DNA: TGTGCCAGCAGCCGGGGGGGGTCCCCGGAGCAGTACTTC; CDR3: CASSRGGSPEQYF
V: TRBV6-5; D: TRBD1; J: TRBJ2-6; size: NA; DNA: TGTGCCAGCAAATCGACAGGGACTGGGGCCAACGTCCTGACTTTC; CDR3: CASKSTGTGANVLTF
V: TRBV5-1; D: TRBD1; J: TRBJ1-4; size: NA; DNA: TGCGCCAGCAGCTTCGGACAGGTCATAGGAGAAAAACTGTTTTTT; CDR3: CASSFGQVIGEKLFF
V: TRBV5-3; D: TRBD2; J: TRBJ2-7; size: NA; DNA: TGTGCCGGCCGGGGCGGGAGCTCCTACGAGCAGTACTTC; CDR3: CAGRGGSSYEQYF
V: TRBV7-8; D: NA; J: TRBJ1-3; size: NA; DNA: TGTGCCAGCAGCCCGGGACTTGCTGGAAACACCATATATTTT; CDR3: CASSPGLAGNTIYF
V: TRBV18; D: NA; J: TRBJ2-5; size: NA; DNA: TGTGCCAGCTCACCACCCGGCCGGGGTAACCAGTACTTC; CDR3: CASSPPGRGNQYF
V: TRBV7-8; D: NA; J: TRBJ1-2; size: NA; DNA: TGTGCCAGCAGCTTAGAATACCCTAGGAACTATGGCTACACCTTC; CDR3: CASSLEYPRNYGYTF
V: TRBV4-3; D: NA; J: TRBJ1-1; size: NA; DNA: TGCGCCAGCAGCCAAGTTCAGAACACTGAAGCTTTCTTT; CDR3: CASSQVQNTEAFF
V: TRBV7-6; D: TRBD1; J: TRBJ2-1; size: NA; DNA: TGTGCCAGCAGCTCCGGGACAGGGGCCTACAATGAGCAGTTCTTC; CDR3: CASSSGTGAYNEQFF
V: TRBV18; D: TRBD2; J: TRBJ2-3; size: NA; DNA: TGTGCCAGCTCACGGACTAGCGGGGGGGCCGTGGATACGCAGTATTTT; CDR3: CASSRTSGGAVDTQYF
V: TRBV28; D: NA; J: TRBJ1-2; size: NA; DNA: TGTGCCAGCAGCGGGGGAGGGGCGGGTATCCTCTATGGCTACACCTTC; CDR3: CASSGGGAGILYGYTF
V: TRBV28; D: TRBD1; J: TRBJ2-2; size: NA; DNA: TGTGCCAGCATCCGGGGCGGCGGGACAGGGTACACCGGGGAGCTGTTTTTT; CDR3: CASIRGGGTGYTGELFF
V: TRBV7-2; D: NA; J: TRBJ1-1; size: NA; DNA: TGTGCCAGCAGCTTAGGGAGGGGTTGGGGCACTGAAGCTTTCTTT; CDR3: CASSLGRGWGTEAFF
V: TRBV6-5; D: NA; J: TRBJ1-5; size: NA; DNA: TGTGCCAGCAGACTTTATAGCAATCAGCCCCAGCATTTT; CDR3: CASRLYSNQPQHF
V: TRBV5-6; D: NA; J: TRBJ2-3; size: NA; DNA: TGTGCCAGCAGCTTGGATACAGCATCGCCCACAGATACGCAGTATTTT; CDR3: CASSLDTASPTDTQYF
V: TRBV15; D: NA; J: TRBJ2-7; size: NA; DNA: TGTGCCACCAGCAGAATGCGCGAGCAGTACTTC; CDR3: CATSRMREQYF
V: TRBV3-1/TRBV3-2; D: TRBD2; J: TRBJ2-3; size: few; DNA: TGTGCCAGCAGCCAGCTAGCGGGGGGGCCAGATACGCAGTATTTT; CDR3: CASSQLAGGPDTQYF
V: TRBV12-3/TRBV12-4; D: NA; J: TRBJ2-7; size: few; DNA: TGTGCCACTAAAAGGGGAGGGGGGCGAGAGCAGTACTTC; CDR3: CATKRGGGREQYF
V: TRBV29-1; D: NA; J: TRBJ2-7; size: NA; DNA: TGCAGCGCCGCCGGGTATTACGAGCAGTACTTC; CDR3: CSAAGYYEQYF
V: TRBV5-1; D: NA; J: TRBJ1-1; size: NA; DNA: TGCGCCAGCCGGGGGGAGACTGAAGCTTTCTTT; CDR3: CASRGETEAFF
V: TRBV6-1; D: NA; J: TRBJ1-3; size: NA; DNA: TGTGCCAGCAGTGAAGCGCTGGGCAGGACTGGAAACACCATATATTTT; CDR3: CASSEALGRTGNTIYF
V: TRBV6-5; D: TRBD1; J: TRBJ1-1; size: NA; DNA: TGTGCCAGCAGCAACGGGGGACAGGGAAAAACTGAAGCTTTCTTT; CDR3: CASSNGGQGKTEAFF
V: TRBV27; D: TRBD1; J: TRBJ2-7; size: NA; DNA: TGTGCCAGCAGTTCTCCGGGACAGGGCAGTTTAGAGCAGTACTTC; CDR3: CASSSPGQGSLEQYF
V: TRBV9; D: TRBD2; J: TRBJ2-1; size: few; DNA: TGTGCCAGCAGCGGATTGACTAGCGGACACTACAATGAGCAGTTCTTC; CDR3: CASSGLTSGHYNEQFF
V: TRBV30; D: NA; J: TRBJ1-1; size: NA; DNA: TGTGCCTGGACTGTACTCTCTGAAGCTTTCTTT; CDR3: CAWTVLSEAFF
V: TRBV7-7; D: TRBD1; J: TRBJ1-1; size: NA; DNA: TGTGCCAGCAGCTTAGAGTTGGTGGGACAGGGAGTTGCTGAAGCTTTCTTT; CDR3: CASSLELVGQGVAEAFF
V: TRBV4-1; D: TRBD1; J: TRBJ2-6; size: few; DNA: TGCGCCAGCAGCCAGGGGCGACAGGGGAGAAGGGCCAACGTCCTGACTTTC; CDR3: CASSQGRQGRRANVLTF
V: TRBV5-1; D: NA; J: TRBJ1-5; size: NA; DNA: TGCGCCAGCAGCTTGGATGGGGGAGGTCAGCCCCAGCATTTT; CDR3: CASSLDGGGQPQHF
V: TRBV6-1; D: TRBD1; J: TRBJ2-1; size: NA; DNA: TGTGCCAGCAGTGAAAGGGACAGGGGGCGAGATGAGCAGTTCTTC; CDR3: CASSERDRGRDEQFF